Sequencing of this T cell receptor beta chain was carried out in a study of human T cells and chemical hapten exposure. The time point was: healthy volunteer bleed at 6 weeks. The study extracted total RNA from unfractionated whole blood. The CDR3 consists of 15 residues. Trimming pared 1 base from V and 0 bases from J, leaving 9 bases between. Germline V CDR1 and CDR2: SGHNT, YYREEE (reference sequence). TCRdb re-called the RACE reads with MiXCR, one entry per CDR3 protein. The sample gives tens of thousands of distinct CDR3 sequences, around 8.7% of which show up once; approximately 1.4% is in the top ten. This clonotype was seen a few times.

Sequencing was done on a sample of whole blood. V is TRBV5-4 and J is TRBJ2-3; either TRBD1 or TRBD2 may fit D (6 bases each). This sequence originates from a male donor in good health. Some clones in this sample may be carry-over from other donors' samples. Here the CDR3 reads CASSLRGTSTDTQYF. The DNA of the CDR3 is TGTGCCAGCAGCTTGCGCGGGACAAGCACAGATACGCAGTATTTT.